This passage covers 27 T cell receptor beta chains from one sample sequenced in a study of shared clonotypes between healthy human individuals. Only in-frame clones appear in the TCRdb table, and some are missing; sequencing was by immunoSEQ multiplex PCR. The sample lists about 1.5 million clones; about 98% were seen once. The specimen was naive CD4+ T cells sorted from blood. Subset specified: CD45RA+ positively selected. Receptor source: a man under 40 in good health.

The chain recombines TRBV5-5 with TRBJ1-1; 11 nucleotides align to TRBD1. After removal of 4 bases from V and 5 bases from J, the junction contained 7 bases not matched to a gene. The germline CDR1 and CDR2 sequences are SGHKS and YYEKEE (reference sequence). CDR3 length equals 15 residues. Here the CDR3 reads CASSNRDRGLTEAFF. The CDR3, as DNA: TGTGCCAGCAGCAATAGGGACAGGGGGTTGACTGAAGCTTTCTTT.

About this clone itself: The sample carries other DNA sequences with the same CDR3. The chain employs TRBV5-4 and TRBJ2-3; the D is unclear. CDR1 is SGHNT and CDR2 is YYREEE in the germline V gene (reference sequence). The CDR3 contains 11 residues. V was shortened by 4 bases and J by 4 bases, with 4 bases between the two germline ends. The CDR3 bases are TGTGCCAGCAGCCAGGCAGATACGCAGTATTTT. Translation gives CASSQADTQYF.

V and J are TRBV28 and TRBJ1-5; D is unclear. Trimming pared 3 bases from V and 12 bases from J, leaving 15 bases between. CDR1 is MDHEN, CDR2 SYDVKM, per germline. The CDR3 runs to 13 residues. This CDR3 is CASSLAAGQVQHF. The CDR3, as DNA: TGTGCCAGCAGTTTGGCTGCGGGCCAGGTCCAGCATTTT.

V is TRBV27 and J is TRBJ2-7, with a possible D match to TRBD2 (5 bases). Trimming took off 2 bases at V and 5 bases at J, with 7 bases between the two ends. This CDR3 region has 12 residues. Looked up from germline, CDR1 is MNHEY and CDR2 is SMNVEV (reference sequence). DNA for the CDR3: TGTGCCAGCAGTTTACCGGGAAACGAGCAGTACTTC. Translated: CASSLPGNEQYF.

The chain couples TRBV7-8 to TRBJ2-1; D tentatively reads TRBD1 or TRBD2 (5 bases each). The germline gives CDR1 SGHVS, CDR2 FQNEAQ. The CDR3 has 16 amino acids. Trimming took off 3 bases at V and 6 bases at J, with 18 bases between the two ends. CDR3 region: CASSFIEARDLNEQFF. CDR3 DNA: TGTGCCAGCAGCTTCATAGAGGCTCGGGACCTCAATGAGCAGTTCTTC.

This chain uses TRBV7-3 with TRBJ2-1; 8 bases line up with TRBD2. The CDR3 spans 18 residues. The junction had 11 bases not matched to a gene; V was cut back by 4 bases and J by 0 bases. Germline V gene data show CDR1 as SGHTA and CDR2 as FQGTGA. As DNA, the CDR3 is TGTGCCAGCAGCTCCAACTATAAGAGCGGGAGCTCCTACAATGAGCAGTTCTTC. It yields the protein CASSSNYKSGSSYNEQFF.

The chain uses TRBV28 and TRBJ1-5; TRBD1 is a possible D gene (5 bases). CDR3 size: 14 residues. Germline CDR1 and CDR2: MDHEN and SYDVKM. Deletions cut 3 bases from V and 5 bases from J, with 11 bases between. CDR3 sequence: CASSFGGYDQPQHF. The DNA of the CDR3 is TGTGCCAGCAGTTTTGGGGGGTACGATCAGCCCCAGCATTTT.

In DNA form, the CDR3 reads TGCGCCAGCAGCCAAGATCTCGGGAGAGGGAATGAGCAGTTCTTC. Encoded protein: CASSQDLGRGNEQFF. The chain joins TRBV4-3 to TRBJ2-1; D might be TRBD2 (6 bases). This CDR3 region has 15 residues. CDR1 is LGHNA, CDR2 YSLEER, per germline. V dropped 0 bases and J dropped 7 bases, with 13 bases sitting between them.

This chain uses TRBV2 with TRBJ2-7; the D gene is possibly TRBD2 (5 bases). Germline assignment: CDR1 SNHLY and CDR2 FYNNEI. This CDR3 comprises 14 residues. Trimming cost V 7 bases and J 0 bases, with 13 bases left between them. The CDR3 DNA sequence: TGTGCCAGCACCTTAGAGGGCAGCTCCTACGAGCAGTACTTC. Its translation: CASTLEGSSYEQYF.

This rearrangement joins TRBV9 to TRBJ1-1, with TRBD1 as a possible D gene (5 bases). The CDR3 runs 15 residues. The V end lost 4 bases, the J end lost 0 bases, and 13 bases lay between the germline ends. Germline V gene data show CDR1 as SGDLS and CDR2 as YYNGEE. Here the CDR3 DNA reads TGTGCCAGCAGCTCGAGACAGAACTTGAACACTGAAGCTTTCTTT. Protein sequence: CASSSRQNLNTEAFF. The entire variable domain, with the rest obtained from reference TRBV9 and TRBJ1-1, is as follows: DSGVTQTPKHLITATGQRVTLRCSPRSGDLSVYWYQQSLDQGLQFLIQYYNGEERAKGNILERFSAQQFPDLHSELNLSSLELGDSALYFCASSSRQNLNTEAFFGQGTRLTVV.

This chain connects TRBV6-5 to TRBJ1-1; no firm D call. V shed 6 bases and J shed 1 base, with 9 bases lying between them. CDR1 is MNHEY, CDR2 SVGAGI, per germline. The length of the CDR3 is 13 residues. The CDR3 spells CASSTPWNTEAFF. CDR3 nucleotide sequence: TGTGCCAGCAGCACTCCCTGGAACACTGAAGCTTTCTTT.

The chain has TRBV27 and TRBJ2-7, with 7 bases lining up with TRBD1. The CDR3 runs to 15 residues. From germline, CDR1 is MNHEY and CDR2 SMNVEV (reference sequence). Unmatched junction bases numbered 8, after V lost 1 base and J lost 5 bases. CDR3 amino acids: CASSLYLGQPHEQYF. CDR3 coding DNA: TGTGCCAGCAGTTTATACTTGGGACAGCCTCACGAGCAGTACTTC.

The chain recombines TRBV10-3 with TRBJ1-1; D perhaps matches TRBD1 (5 bases). The CDR3 is 11 amino acids. Germline assignment: CDR1 ENHRY and CDR2 SYGVKD. Deletions cut 6 bases from V and 11 bases from J, with 13 bases between. CDR3 sequence reads: CAISAGPWAFF. CDR3 in DNA: TGTGCCATCAGCGCGGGACCGTGGGCTTTCTTT.

CDR3: CASSSALRASGQQYF. The CDR3 DNA follows: TGTGCCAGCAGCTCAGCTCTCCGGGCTAGCGGCCAGCAGTACTTC. This rearrangement joins TRBV7-2 to TRBJ2-7; the match to TRBD2 covers 7 bases. Germline CDR1 reads SGHTA; CDR2 reads FQGNSA. This CDR3 region has 15 residues. V shed 4 bases and J 8 bases; nucleotides not matched to a gene: 14. The full variable domain, completed using reference TRBV7-2 and TRBJ2-7, is GAGVSQSPSNKVTEKGKDVELRCDPISGHTALYWYRQSLGQGLEFLIYFQGNSAPDKSGLPSDRFSAERTGGSVSTLTIQRTQQEDSAVYLCASSSALRASGQQYFGPGTRLTVT.

The rearrangement joins TRBV18 to TRBJ2-2; D remains ambiguous. V dropped 0 bases and J dropped 11 bases, with 10 bases sitting between them. The CDR3 runs 13 residues. Germline V gives CDR1 KGHSH, CDR2 LQKENI. CDR3 bases: TGTGCCAGCTCACCACCGACGGCTCGAGAGCTGTTTTTT. Encoded protein: CASSPPTARELFF. Full variable domain (remainder filled in from reference TRBV18 and TRBJ2-2): NAGVMQNPRHLVRRRGQEARLRCSPMKGHSHVYWYRQLPEEGLKFMVYLQKENIIDESGMPKERFSAEFPKEGPSILRIQQVVRGDSAAYFCASSPPTARELFFGEGSRLTVL.

Of note for this clone: No DNA is shown, since the ends of the CDR3 on it are uncertain; the CDR3 is the one TCRdb lists. The chain carries TRBV19 and TRBJ1-5. The CDR3 sequence runs 16 residues, both termini included. CDR1 LNHDA and CDR2 SQIVND come from the germline V gene (reference sequence). This CDR3 reads CASSIILGMGNQPQHF.

V usage is TRBV5-6 and J usage is TRBJ1-1, with D uncertain. Per the germline V gene, CDR1 is SGHDT and CDR2 is YYEEEE. The CDR3 length is 13 residues. Trimming left V 3 bases short and J 5 bases short, with 11 bases between. CDR3 region: CASSYYSRTEAFF. CDR3 nucleotide sequence: TGTGCCAGCAGCTATTACTCGAGGACTGAAGCTTTCTTT.

This clone was recorded once. V usage is TRBV6-5 and J usage is TRBJ2-1; 10 bases fit TRBD2. Germline CDR1 and CDR2: MNHEY and SVGAGI. V was clipped by 5 bases and J by 2 bases; unmatched bases: 3. This CDR3 has 15 residues. This chain's CDR3 is CASSRTSGAYNEQFF. In nucleotides, the CDR3 is TGTGCCAGCAGTAGGACTAGCGGAGCCTACAATGAGCAGTTCTTC.

The chain carries TRBV6-5 and TRBJ2-5, with D tentatively TRBD1 (6 bases). The V and J ends lost 4 bases and 4 bases respectively, with 13 bases between them. The CDR3 is 14 residues long. The germline V gene has CDR1 MNHEY and CDR2 SVGAGI. The CDR3 nucleotides read TGTGCCAGCAGTTTGGCTGGGGGCGCAGAGACCCAGTACTTC. This codes for CASSLAGGAETQYF.

This chain links TRBV27 with TRBJ2-3, with 13 bases identical to TRBD2. V was pared by 2 bases and J by 2 bases, with 1 base of the junction left unmatched. Germline V gene lookup returns CDR1 MNHEY and CDR2 SMNVEV (reference sequence). The CDR3 is 16 amino acids. CDR3 bases: TGTGCCAGCAGTTTAACTAGCGGGAGGGCCACAGATACGCAGTATTTT. Encoded protein: CASSLTSGRATDTQYF.

This chain links TRBV27 with TRBJ2-7; 10 bases agree with TRBD2. This CDR3 contains 18 residues. Germline assignment: CDR1 MNHEY and CDR2 SMNVEV (reference sequence). J was trimmed by 4 bases and V by 5 bases; bases with no gene match: 17. The DNA for the CDR3 is TGTGCCAGCAGTCCCAGGGCATCCCCTAGCGGGAGTCGATACGAGCAGTACTTC. Translating gives CASSPRASPSGSRYEQYF.

The V call is TRBV14, the J call TRBJ2-3; TRBD1 matches 8 bases. The trim removed 5 bases at V and 0 bases at J, leaving 4 bases unmatched. Per the germline V gene, CDR1 is SGHDN and CDR2 is FVKESK. The CDR3 consists of 15 residues. This chain's CDR3 is CASSTGDRSTDTQYF. The CDR3 DNA reads TGTGCCAGCAGCACTGGGGACAGGAGCACAGATACGCAGTATTTT.

As regards this clone: Sequence at one end of the junction differs from germline and may be a read error. The same CDR3 arises from other DNA sequences in this sample as well. This chain connects TRBV7-7 to TRBJ2-2; D is unclear. This CDR3 is 13 amino acids long. CDR1 SSHAT and CDR2 FNYEAQ come from the germline V gene (reference sequence). The CDR3 DNA follows: TGTGCTAGCAGCTTAGACTTGACCGGGGAGCTGTTTTTT. The encoded protein is CASSLDLTGELFF.

The J gene is TRBJ1-2, the V gene TRBV28, with a possible D match to TRBD1 (6 bases). This CDR3 contains 14 residues. With 3 bases removed from V and 7 bases from J, the gap between germline ends came to 15 bases. Germline V lookup: CDR1 MDHEN, CDR2 SYDVKM. CDR3 coding DNA: TGTGCCAGCAGTTTTGGGACAACCATCCCTGGCTACACCTTC. Translating it yields CASSFGTTIPGYTF.

The J gene is TRBJ2-7, the V gene TRBV4-3; 9 positions match TRBD2. CDR3 size: 15 residues. V trimming: 2 bases; J trimming: 3 bases; junction bases outside the gene matches: 5. Per the germline V gene, CDR1 is LGHNA and CDR2 is YSLEER. The CDR3 is CASSQRSGRNYEQYF. Here the CDR3 DNA reads TGCGCCAGCAGCCAACGGAGCGGGAGGAACTACGAGCAGTACTTC.

The table lists this clone with a count of one. The chain employs TRBV7-9 and TRBJ2-1; possibly TRBD2 for D (6 bases). Trimming removed 8 bases from V and 1 base from J, with 15 bases in between. This CDR3 comprises 15 residues. Germline V gene sequence: CDR1 SEHNR, CDR2 FQNEAQ (reference sequence). CDR3 amino acids: CASVPRELSYNEQFF. CDR3 DNA: TGTGCCAGCGTCCCACGGGAGCTTTCCTACAATGAGCAGTTCTTC.

The rearrangement joins TRBV5-1 to TRBJ2-6; 8 bases line up with TRBD1. The CDR3 consists of 18 residues. V lost 4 bases to trimming and J lost 1 base; unmatched junction nucleotides: 10. The V gene's germline CDR1 is SGHRS and CDR2 YFSETQ. The chain's CDR3 is CASSQQGQAESGANVLTF. The CDR3, as DNA: TGCGCCAGCAGCCAACAGGGACAGGCTGAATCTGGGGCCAACGTCCTGACTTTC.